One and the same sample provided the 9 T cell receptor beta chains below, sequenced in a study of brain T cells in children with intractable seizures. Sequencing used immunoSEQ multiplex PCR; TCRdb keeps in-frame clones, though not all of them. The sample gives roughly 64,000 clones, 90% to 96% of which show up once; 0.38% is in the top ten. The sample consisted of peripheral blood, taken at surgery. The source is a boy younger than two with focal cortical dysplasia and intractable seizures.

The V gene is TRBV13, the J gene TRBJ1-5; tentatively, D is TRBD1 (5 bases). The CDR3 totals 13 residues. CDR1 PRHDT and CDR2 FYEKMQ come from the germline V gene (reference sequence). Trimming pared 0 bases from V and 5 bases from J, leaving 5 bases between. The CDR3 DNA is TGTGCCAGCAGCTTAGGCAGGGATCAGCCCCAGCATTTT. Protein sequence: CASSLGRDQPQHF.

The V and J genes are TRBV28 and TRBJ1-5; D is uncertain. Germline CDR1 and CDR2: MDHEN and SYDVKM. V shed 3 bases and J shed 4 bases, with 10 bases lying between them. The length of the CDR3 is 14 residues. CDR3 nucleotides: TGTGCCAGCAGTTTGGCGTCGGGGAATCAGCCCCAGCATTTT. It is translated as CASSLASGNQPQHF.

V and J are TRBV6-2 or TRBV6-3 and TRBJ2-7; no clear D. Looked up from germline, CDR1 is MNHEY and CDR2 is SVGEGT. The CDR3 runs to 15 residues. Deletions cut 6 bases from V and 2 bases from J, with 17 bases between. The CDR3 region is CASSVGSPAPYEQYF. The CDR3 region has the DNA TGTGCCAGCAGCGTAGGCTCCCCCGCGCCCTACGAGCAGTACTTC.

The chain uses TRBV7-6 and TRBJ2-1; D possibly corresponds to TRBD2 (6 bases). Looked up from germline, CDR1 is SGHVS and CDR2 is FNYEAQ. Trimming left V 0 bases short and J 6 bases short, with 12 bases between. The CDR3 extends over 15 amino acids. The CDR3 DNA reads TGTGCCAGCAGCTTAGCGGCAGGGAGGAGCAATGAGCAGTTCTTC. It translates to CASSLAAGRSNEQFF.

In this sample, this clone turned up once. J is TRBJ2-3 and V is TRBV6-2 or TRBV6-3; the match to TRBD2 covers 8 bases. J lost 6 bases, V lost 4 bases, and 3 bases had no gene match. Germline V gene sequence: CDR1 MNHEY, CDR2 SVGEGT. The CDR3 contains 13 residues. The CDR3 sequence: CASSWRLADTQYF. DNA of the CDR3: TGTGCCAGCAGTTGGAGACTAGCGGATACGCAGTATTTT.

The gene calls are TRBV7-6 and TRBJ2-7; 10 nucleotides agree with TRBD1. This CDR3 contains 17 residues. V dropped 5 bases and J dropped 2; count of bases not matched to a gene: 12. Looked up from germline, CDR1 is SGHVS and CDR2 is FNYEAQ. The CDR3 loop reads CASSHLLPDRGTYEQYF. In DNA form, the CDR3 reads TGTGCCAGCAGCCACCTCCTTCCGGACAGGGGGACCTACGAGCAGTACTTC.

The chain combines TRBV5-4 with TRBJ1-3; D might be TRBD1 (5 bases). In germline, CDR1 is SGHNT, CDR2 YYREEE (reference sequence). The V end was cut by 3 bases, the J end by 2 bases, with 9 bases between. There are 14 residues in the CDR3. The CDR3 bases are TGTGCCAGCAGCTCAGGGTCCCCTGGAAACACCATATATTTT. It specifies CASSSGSPGNTIYF. Together with reference TRBV5-4 and TRBJ1-3, the CDR3 gives the full variable domain: ETGVTQSPTHLIKTRGQQVTLRCSSQSGHNTVSWYQQALGQGPQFIFQYYREEENGRGNFPPRFSGLQFPNYSSELNVNALELDDSALYLCASSSGSPGNTIYFGEGSWLTVV.

Here the CDR3 reads CASSVTSGGAGELFF. In DNA, the CDR3 is TGTGCCAGCAGCGTAACTAGCGGGGGGGCCGGGGAGCTGTTTTTT. The chain employs TRBV7-2 and TRBJ2-2, with 13 nucleotides matching TRBD2. The CDR3 loop spans 15 amino acids. From germline, CDR1 is SGHTA and CDR2 FQGNSA. The junction had 3 bases not matched to a gene; V was cut back by 5 bases and J by 6 bases.

The J gene is TRBJ2-7, the V gene TRBV7-2; D perhaps matches TRBD2 (7 bases). CDR1 and CDR2 (germline): SGHTA, FQGNSA. Trimming removed 6 bases from V and 4 bases from J, with 22 bases in between. There are 16 residues in the CDR3. CDR3 in DNA: TGTGCCAGCAGTAATTATTGGGGGGGGGCCGGGTACGAGCAGTACTTC. It codes for CASSNYWGGAGYEQYF.